The 5 T cell receptor beta chains given below trace back to one sample, sequenced in a study of somatic mutations in cytotoxic T cells in rheumatoid arthritis. Produced via immunoSEQ multiplex PCR; TCRdb's table is partial and in-frame only. This table holds roughly 3,900 clones, 93% found once. The specimen sequenced was CD8+ T cells sorted from blood. Source of these receptors: a woman aged 55-75 years with rheumatoid arthritis.

The rearrangement joins TRBV5-1 to TRBJ2-7, with 8 bases aligning to TRBD2. Germline CDR1 reads SGHRS; CDR2 reads YFSETQ. The CDR3 has 16 amino acids. The J segment lost 5 bases and the V segment lost 2 bases, leaving 12 bases of the junction unmatched. CDR3 DNA sequence: TGCGCCAGCAGCTTATTCCGAGCGGGAGCATATCACGAGCAGTACTTC. This codes for CASSLFRAGAYHEQYF.

The chain is built from TRBV5-1 and TRBJ1-6; 7 bases agree with TRBD1. The CDR3 consists of 15 residues. The trim removed 5 bases at V and 5 bases at J, leaving 7 bases unmatched. Looked up from germline, CDR1 is SGHRS and CDR2 is YFSETQ. CDR3 region: CASRIRDSDNSPLHF. As DNA, the CDR3 is TGCGCCAGCAGAATCCGGGACAGTGATAATTCACCCCTCCACTTT.

This chain connects TRBV7-8 to TRBJ1-3; unclear D gene. With 0 bases removed from V and 3 bases from J, the gap between germline ends came to 15 bases. The CDR3 sequence is 17 residues long. Per the germline V gene, CDR1 is SGHVS and CDR2 is FQNEAQ. The CDR3 reads CASSLAFIGSYGNTIYF. The CDR3 DNA reads as TGTGCCAGCAGCTTAGCCTTTATCGGGTCGTATGGAAACACCATATATTTT.

V gene TRBV13 combines with J gene TRBJ2-5, with 10 positions matching TRBD2. V was clipped by 3 bases and J by 5 bases; unmatched bases: 18. The germline V gene has CDR1 PRHDT and CDR2 FYEKMQ (reference sequence). CDR3 size: 19 residues. Here the CDR3 reads CASSLVSPPPSGSYETQYF. CDR3 bases: TGTGCCAGCAGCTTGGTGTCCCCCCCTCCTAGCGGGAGCTACGAGACCCAGTACTTC.

The V and J genes are TRBV10-2 and TRBJ2-1, with TRBD2 as a possible D gene (7 bases). With 8 bases removed from V and 3 bases from J, the gap between germline ends came to 17 bases. The CDR3 sequence is 15 residues long. CDR1 WSHSY and CDR2 SAAADI come from the germline V gene. The CDR3 protein is CASGGGGVFYNEQFF. CDR3 in DNA: TGCGCCAGCGGGGGAGGGGGGGTGTTCTACAATGAGCAGTTCTTC.